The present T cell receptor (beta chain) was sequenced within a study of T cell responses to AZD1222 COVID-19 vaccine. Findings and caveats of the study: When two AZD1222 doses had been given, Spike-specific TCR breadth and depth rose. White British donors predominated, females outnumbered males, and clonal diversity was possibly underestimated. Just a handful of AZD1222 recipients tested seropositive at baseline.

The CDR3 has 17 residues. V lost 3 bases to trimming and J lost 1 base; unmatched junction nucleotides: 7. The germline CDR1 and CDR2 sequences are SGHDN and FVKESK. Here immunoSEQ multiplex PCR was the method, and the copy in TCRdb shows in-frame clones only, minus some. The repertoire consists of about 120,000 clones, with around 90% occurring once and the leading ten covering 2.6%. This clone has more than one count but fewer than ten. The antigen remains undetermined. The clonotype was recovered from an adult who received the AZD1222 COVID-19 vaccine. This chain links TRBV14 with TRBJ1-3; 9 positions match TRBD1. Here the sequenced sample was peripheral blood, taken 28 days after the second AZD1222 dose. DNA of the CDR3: TGTGCCAGCAGCCACGGGACAGGGAGGTGGTCTGGAAACACCATATATTTT. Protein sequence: CASSHGTGRWSGNTIYF.